This TCR beta chain was obtained from a study of blood T cells in healthy people across ages. Germline lookup yields CDR1 SGHTA and CDR2 FQGNSA. Trimming removed 5 bases at V and 6 bases at J, with 19 bases between. There are 15 residues in the CDR3. Sample-barcoded 5' priming and a J-beta primer mix drove a second PCR of about 6 to 11 cycles. TCRdb ran MiXCR on the 5' RACE reads and lists one entry per CDR3 protein. The sample holds about 580,000 distinct CDR3 sequences, around 48% seen once. Aged about 6 to 95, donors were systemically healthy Caucasians from Russia. About 10 milliliters of peripheral blood were drawn from each donor.

J is TRBJ1-2 and V is TRBV7-2; maybe TRBD1 (6 bases). This receptor was identified in a man aged 80 or over in good health. Sequences were obtained from blood. CDR3 nucleotide sequence: TGTGCCAGCAGCGTAACGGCAGGGGATCGCCATGGCTACACCTTC. This codes for CASSVTAGDRHGYTF.